Below are 17 T cell receptor beta chains sequenced from a single sample in a study of blood T cells in healthy people across ages. Primed by a sample-barcoded 5' primer and a J-beta primer mix, a second PCR proceeded for about 6 to 11 cycles. TCRdb called the 5' RACE reads again in MiXCR, with one record for every CDR3 protein. The sample consists of 700,000 to 1,000,000 distinct CDR3 sequences, 44% of them appearing once. The material sequenced was blood. The source is a man aged 60 to 69 in good health.

The chain is built from TRBV4-3 and TRBJ2-4; 15 bases map to TRBD2. After removal of 4 bases from V and 7 bases from J, the junction contained 2 bases not matched to a gene. The CDR3 consists of 15 residues. Germline values: CDR1 LGHNA, CDR2 YSLEER. Written as DNA, the CDR3 is TGCGCCAGCAGCCCGGGACTAGCGGGGGGTAACATTCAGTACTTC. Translation gives CASSPGLAGGNIQYF.

This clonotype turned up a few times. J is TRBJ2-3 and V is TRBV29-1, with TRBD2 matching 10 bases. V was clipped by 7 bases and J by 2 bases; unmatched bases: 12. This CDR3 comprises 16 residues. CDR1 and CDR2 from the germline V gene are SQVTM and ANQGSEA. The CDR3 spells CSGRSGGAELTDTQYF. CDR3 bases: TGCAGCGGGAGGAGCGGGGGGGCCGAACTCACAGATACGCAGTATTTT.

The chain carries TRBV20-1 and TRBJ2-7; tentatively, D is TRBD1 (6 bases). Trimming took 3 bases from V and 6 from J, leaving 12 bases between them. Germline V gene sequence: CDR1 DFQATT, CDR2 SNEGSKA (reference sequence). CDR3 size: 12 residues. The CDR3 coding sequence is TGCAGTGCTAGGAACAGGGATTTCGAGCAGTACTTC. Translated: CSARNRDFEQYF.

The chain joins TRBV20-1 to TRBJ1-5; TRBD1 agrees at 7 bases. The CDR3 is made up of 15 amino acids. Germline loops: CDR1 DFQATT, CDR2 SNEGSKA (reference sequence). The CDR3 DNA follows: TGCAGGGAGGGACAGAGCGGATATAGCAATCAGCCCCAGCATTTT. Protein: CREGQSGYSNQPQHF.

The J gene is TRBJ2-7, the V gene TRBV6-2 or TRBV6-3; tentatively, D is TRBD1 or TRBD2 (5 bases each). The CDR3 extends over 15 amino acids. Trimming took off 4 bases at V and 5 bases at J, with 18 bases between the two ends. CDR1 is MNHEY, CDR2 SVGEGT, per germline. CDR3: CASSSGSTGGDEQYF. The CDR3 nucleotides read TGTGCCAGCAGTTCCGGTTCTACTGGGGGAGACGAGCAGTACTTC.

This clonotype was recorded a few times. The rearrangement joins TRBV5-1 to TRBJ1-1, with 8 bases fitting TRBD1. V lost 4 bases, J lost 2 bases, and 4 bases stayed unmatched. From germline, CDR1 is SGHRS and CDR2 YFSETQ. The CDR3 is 14 residues long. CDR3 bases: TGCGCCAGCAGCGCCGGGACAGGCAACACTGAAGCTTTCTTT. It encodes CASSAGTGNTEAFF.

The gene calls are TRBV6-2 or TRBV6-3 and TRBJ2-1; D might be TRBD1 (6 bases). Trimming took off 7 bases at V and 8 bases at J, with 18 bases between the two ends. The germline V gene encodes CDR1 MNHEY and CDR2 SVGEGT. This CDR3 contains 14 residues. This chain's CDR3 is CASNRQGSAYEQFF. DNA of the CDR3: TGTGCCAGCAATCGGCAGGGGAGTGCATATGAGCAGTTCTTC.

With regard to this clonotype: At one of its ends the junction is not consistent with the germline gene, which may arise from a read error. The chain employs TRBV11-2 and TRBJ2-4; D tentatively fits TRBD1 or TRBD2 (5 bases each). This CDR3 is 13 amino acids long. Germline V gene lookup returns CDR1 SGHAT and CDR2 FQNNGV. The CDR3 DNA reads TGTGCCGGCAGCCTCACGCTAGGGACGCCGCAGTACTTC. Translation gives CAGSLTLGTPQYF.

In its sample, this clonotype was seen a few times. The chain recombines TRBV3-1 with TRBJ2-1, with 9 bases lining up with TRBD2. The J call may be incorrect, as the DNA end agrees better with TRBJ2-7. CDR1 and CDR2 (germline): LGHDT, YNNKEL (reference sequence). This CDR3 is built from 16 residues. The DNA for the CDR3 is TGTGCCAGCAGCCAAGAAGCGGGGGGAACCTACAATGAGCAGTACTTC. Amino acids: CASSQEAGGTYNEQYF.

This clonotype was recorded only once. This rearrangement joins TRBV6-5 to TRBJ2-3; TRBD2 aligns across 8 bases. V trimming: 5 bases; J trimming: 0 bases; junction bases outside the gene matches: 7. The CDR3 runs 16 residues. Germline CDR1 is MNHEY and CDR2 is SVGAGI. Here the CDR3 reads CASSRRTSISTDTQYF. The CDR3 coding sequence is TGTGCCAGCAGTCGACGGACTAGCATTAGCACAGATACGCAGTATTTT.

This clonotype was counted once. This chain connects TRBV28 to TRBJ1-5; no clear D gene. The CDR3 loop spans 14 amino acids. In germline, CDR1 is MDHEN, CDR2 SYDVKM. Trimming removed 6 bases from V and 5 bases from J, with 14 bases in between. The CDR3 nucleotides read TGTGCCAGCAGGACGGGAAGAGGTCATCAGCCCCAGCATTTT. It is translated as CASRTGRGHQPQHF.

The chain uses TRBV6-2 or TRBV6-3 and TRBJ2-5; D not certain. The CDR3 is made up of 14 amino acids. V gave up 0 bases and J gave up 5 bases, with 10 bases separating them. Germline V gene lookup returns CDR1 MNHEY and CDR2 SVGEGT. CDR3 protein: CASSYSSRRETQYF. DNA of the CDR3: TGTGCCAGCAGTTACTCGAGCAGGCGGGAGACCCAGTACTTC.

The chain links TRBV20-1 to TRBJ2-5; D ambiguous. Trimming shortened V by 7 bases and J by 2 bases, and 11 bases separated the two germline ends. There are 12 residues in the CDR3. CDR1 and CDR2 from the germline V gene are DFQATT and SNEGSKA (reference sequence). This CDR3 reads CSVAPRQETQYF. Written as DNA, the CDR3 is TGCAGTGTTGCTCCGCGACAAGAGACCCAGTACTTC.

J is TRBJ2-1 and V is TRBV20-1; 9 bases agree with TRBD2. The CDR3 loop spans 12 amino acids. CDR1 and CDR2 (germline): DFQATT, SNEGSKA (reference sequence). With V trimmed by 7 bases and J by 4 bases, 2 bases remained unmatched. The CDR3 reads CSGLAAYNEQFF. The CDR3 DNA follows: TGCAGTGGACTAGCGGCTTACAATGAGCAGTTCTTC.

This clonotype was detected a few times. This chain uses TRBV6-1 with TRBJ1-2; TRBD1 agrees at 7 bases. Germline V CDR1 and CDR2: MNHNS, SASEGT. The V segment lost 2 bases and the J segment 4 bases; nucleotides outside the gene matches: 7. CDR3 length equals 15 residues. This chain's CDR3 is CASSERDRETYGYTF. In nucleotides, the CDR3 is TGTGCCAGCAGTGAAAGGGACAGAGAGACCTATGGCTACACCTTC.

The rearrangement links TRBV20-1 to TRBJ2-3, with TRBD1 matching 8 bases. The CDR3 extends over 16 amino acids. CDR1 is DFQATT and CDR2 is SNEGSKA in the germline V gene (reference sequence). Unmatched junction bases numbered 9, after V lost 0 bases and J lost 4 bases. CDR3 in DNA: TGCAGTGCTAGAGAACCCAGGGGGCTAGCACCAGATACGCAGTATTTT. This encodes CSAREPRGLAPDTQYF.

This clonotype was observed a handful of times. This chain uses TRBV4-1 with TRBJ1-6; D is perhaps TRBD1 (5 bases). CDR1 MGHRA and CDR2 YSYEKL come from the germline V gene. V was cut by 0 bases and J by 0 bases, with 9 bases left in between. The CDR3 has 17 residues. The CDR3 bases are TGCGCCAGCAGCCAAGAGGTCAGGGTCTCCTATAATTCACCCCTCCACTTT. Translation: CASSQEVRVSYNSPLHF.